Listed below are T cell receptor beta chains from one sample, sequenced in a study of T cells expressing NK-cell markers. Reprocessing the 5' RACE reads, TCRdb reports a single entry for every CDR3 protein and omits DNA. Here the sample table reports 500,000 or so distinct CDR3 sequences. Material: blood T cells: a sorted CD56 or NKG2C T cell subset, CD4+ or CD8+ T cells, or bulk PBMC T cells (not recorded which). The receptors here all came from a man aged 18 to 29 in good health. CDR3s include the opening cysteine and the closing phenylalanine or tryptophan. The order of the fields is J gene, V gene, CDR3 protein.

j_gene: TRBJ1-2; v_gene: TRBV7-9; CDR3aa: CASRSGYGYTF
j_gene: TRBJ2-5; v_gene: TRBV7-2; CDR3aa: CASSLGRLSKETQYF
j_gene: TRBJ2-1; v_gene: TRBV5-1; CDR3aa: CASRLGSGGENNEQFF
j_gene: TRBJ2-2; v_gene: TRBV5-1; CDR3aa: CASSLLQGATGELFF
j_gene: TRBJ2-3; v_gene: TRBV12-3/TRBV12-4; CDR3aa: CASSLEGRREPDTQYF
j_gene: TRBJ1-2; v_gene: TRBV20-1; CDR3aa: CSARGGGGLSRYGYTF
j_gene: TRBJ1-2; v_gene: TRBV7-9; CDR3aa: CASSLVSGVDGYTF
j_gene: TRBJ1-2; v_gene: TRBV29-1; CDR3aa: CSVVSSNGYTF
j_gene: TRBJ2-1; v_gene: TRBV6-2/TRBV6-3; CDR3aa: CASSYGTGTSPSYNEQFF
j_gene: TRBJ1-5; v_gene: TRBV12-3/TRBV12-4; CDR3aa: CASSPQVEPQHF
j_gene: TRBJ1-1; v_gene: TRBV29-1; CDR3aa: CSVIGGGLNTEAFF
j_gene: TRBJ2-1; v_gene: TRBV12-3/TRBV12-4; CDR3aa: CASSLAGPRGEQFF